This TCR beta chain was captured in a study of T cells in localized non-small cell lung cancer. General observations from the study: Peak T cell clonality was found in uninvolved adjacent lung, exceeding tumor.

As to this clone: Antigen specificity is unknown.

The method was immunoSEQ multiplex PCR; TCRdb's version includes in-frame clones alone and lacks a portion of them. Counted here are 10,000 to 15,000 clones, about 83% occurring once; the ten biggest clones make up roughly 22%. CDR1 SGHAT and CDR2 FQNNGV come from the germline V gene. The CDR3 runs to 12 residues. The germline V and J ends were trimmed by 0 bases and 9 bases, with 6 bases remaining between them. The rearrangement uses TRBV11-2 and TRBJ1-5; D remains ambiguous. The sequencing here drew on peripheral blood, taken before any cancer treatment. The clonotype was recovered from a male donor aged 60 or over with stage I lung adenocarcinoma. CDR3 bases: TGTGCCAGCAGCTTAGATGCGGGGCCCCAGCATTTT. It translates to CASSLDAGPQHF.